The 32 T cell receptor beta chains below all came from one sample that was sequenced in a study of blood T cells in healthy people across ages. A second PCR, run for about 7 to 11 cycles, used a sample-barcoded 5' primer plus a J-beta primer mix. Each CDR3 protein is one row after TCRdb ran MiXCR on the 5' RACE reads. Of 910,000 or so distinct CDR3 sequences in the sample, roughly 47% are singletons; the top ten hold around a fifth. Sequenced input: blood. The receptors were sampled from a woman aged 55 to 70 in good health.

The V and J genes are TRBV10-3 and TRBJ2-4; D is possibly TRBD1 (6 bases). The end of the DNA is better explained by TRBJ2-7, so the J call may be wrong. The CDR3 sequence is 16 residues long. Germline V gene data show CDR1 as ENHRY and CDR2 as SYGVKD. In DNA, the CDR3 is TGTGCCATCAGTGTATTCTCCGAGACAGGAATCCACGAGCAGTACTTC. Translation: CAISVFSETGIHEQYF.

The CDR3 DNA reads as TGCAGTGCTAGAGACGGGGGGGGCCCTCGATCCTACGAGCAGTACTTC. Translated: CSARDGGGPRSYEQYF. The V and J genes are TRBV20-1 and TRBJ2-7, with 8 bases fitting TRBD2. Germline CDR1 reads DFQATT; CDR2 reads SNEGSKA (reference sequence). The CDR3 covers 16 residues. J lost 1 base, V lost 0 bases, and 8 bases had no gene match.

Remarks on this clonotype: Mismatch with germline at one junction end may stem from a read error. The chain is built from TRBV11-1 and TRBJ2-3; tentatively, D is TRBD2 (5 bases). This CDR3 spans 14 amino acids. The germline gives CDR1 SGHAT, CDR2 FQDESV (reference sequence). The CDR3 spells CASSLARVTDTQYF. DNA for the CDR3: TGTGCCAGTAGCTTAGCGCGGGTAACAGATACGCAGTATTTT.

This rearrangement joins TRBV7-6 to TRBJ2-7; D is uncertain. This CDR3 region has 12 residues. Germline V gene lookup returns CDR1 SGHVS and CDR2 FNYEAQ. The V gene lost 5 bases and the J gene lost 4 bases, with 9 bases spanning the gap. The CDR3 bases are TGTGCCAGCAGCCCTGATAAGTACGAGCAGTACTTC. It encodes CASSPDKYEQYF.

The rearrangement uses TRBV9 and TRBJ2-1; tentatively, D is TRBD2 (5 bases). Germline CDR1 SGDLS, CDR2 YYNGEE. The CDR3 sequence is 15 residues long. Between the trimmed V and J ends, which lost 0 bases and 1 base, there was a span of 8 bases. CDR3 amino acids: CASSVGGWSYNEQFF. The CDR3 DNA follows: TGTGCCAGCAGCGTAGGAGGGTGGTCCTACAATGAGCAGTTCTTC.

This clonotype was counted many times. This CDR3 reads CASSPQGVAKNIQYF. In nucleotides, the CDR3 is TGTGCCAGCAGTCCTCAGGGGGTAGCCAAAAACATTCAGTACTTC. The genes are TRBV12-3 or TRBV12-4 and TRBJ2-4; 7 positions agree with TRBD1. The J segment lost 0 bases and the V segment lost 5 bases, leaving 4 bases of the junction unmatched. This CDR3 region has 15 residues.

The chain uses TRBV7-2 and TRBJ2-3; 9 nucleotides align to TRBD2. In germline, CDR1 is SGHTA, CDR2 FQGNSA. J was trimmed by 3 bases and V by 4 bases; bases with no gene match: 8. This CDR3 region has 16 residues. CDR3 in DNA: TGTGCCAGCAGCTCTCTAGCGGGATGGGTTACAGATACGCAGTATTTT. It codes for CASSSLAGWVTDTQYF.

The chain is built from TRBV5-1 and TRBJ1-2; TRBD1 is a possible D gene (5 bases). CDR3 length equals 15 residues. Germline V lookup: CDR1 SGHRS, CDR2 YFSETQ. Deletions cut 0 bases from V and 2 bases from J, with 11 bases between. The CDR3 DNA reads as TGCGCCAGCAGCTTGGCCTTCTCAGGGAACTATGGCTACACCTTC. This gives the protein CASSLAFSGNYGYTF.

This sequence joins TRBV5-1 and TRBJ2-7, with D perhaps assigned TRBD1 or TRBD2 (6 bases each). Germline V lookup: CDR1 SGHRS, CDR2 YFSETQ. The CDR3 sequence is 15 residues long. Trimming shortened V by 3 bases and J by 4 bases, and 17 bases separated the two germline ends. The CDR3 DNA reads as TGCGCCAGCAGCTCCGGGGGCAGTGCCCCTTACGAGCAGTACTTC. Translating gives CASSSGGSAPYEQYF.

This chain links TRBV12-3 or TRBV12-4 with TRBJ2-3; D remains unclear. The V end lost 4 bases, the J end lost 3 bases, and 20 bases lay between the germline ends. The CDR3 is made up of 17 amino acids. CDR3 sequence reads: CASSSWGRTLMTDTQYF. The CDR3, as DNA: TGTGCCAGCAGTTCTTGGGGTAGGACCCTCATGACAGATACGCAGTATTTT.

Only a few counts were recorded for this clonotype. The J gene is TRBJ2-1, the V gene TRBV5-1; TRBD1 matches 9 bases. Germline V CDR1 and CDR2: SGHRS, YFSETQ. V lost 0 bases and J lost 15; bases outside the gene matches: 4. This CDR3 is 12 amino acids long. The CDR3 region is CASSLEGQGPFF. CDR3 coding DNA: TGCGCCAGCAGCTTGGAGGGACAGGGACCGTTCTTC.

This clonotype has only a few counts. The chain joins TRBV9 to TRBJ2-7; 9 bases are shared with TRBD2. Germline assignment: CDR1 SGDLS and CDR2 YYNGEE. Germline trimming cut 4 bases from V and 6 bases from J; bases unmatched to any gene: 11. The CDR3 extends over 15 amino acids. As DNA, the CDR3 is TGTGCCAGCAGCACCGTAGCGGGAGCAACTAGCGAGCAGTACTTC. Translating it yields CASSTVAGATSEQYF.

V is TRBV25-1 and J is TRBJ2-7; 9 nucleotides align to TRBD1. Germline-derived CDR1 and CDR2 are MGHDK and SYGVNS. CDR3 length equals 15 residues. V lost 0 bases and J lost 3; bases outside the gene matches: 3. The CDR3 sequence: CASSEYGTGIYEQYF. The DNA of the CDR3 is TGTGCCAGCAGTGAATACGGGACAGGGATCTACGAGCAGTACTTC.

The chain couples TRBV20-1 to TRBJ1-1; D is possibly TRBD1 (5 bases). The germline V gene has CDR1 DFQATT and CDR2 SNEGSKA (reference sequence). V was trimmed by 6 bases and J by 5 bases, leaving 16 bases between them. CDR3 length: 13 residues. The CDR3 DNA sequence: TGCAGTGCCAAGCCCGGGGGTAGGACTGAAGCTTTCTTT. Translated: CSAKPGGRTEAFF.

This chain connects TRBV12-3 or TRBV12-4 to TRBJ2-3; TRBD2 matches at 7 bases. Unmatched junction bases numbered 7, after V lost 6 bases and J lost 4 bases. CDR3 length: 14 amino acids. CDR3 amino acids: CASRAGVGADTQYF. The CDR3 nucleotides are TGTGCCAGCAGGGCGGGAGTGGGGGCAGATACGCAGTATTTT.

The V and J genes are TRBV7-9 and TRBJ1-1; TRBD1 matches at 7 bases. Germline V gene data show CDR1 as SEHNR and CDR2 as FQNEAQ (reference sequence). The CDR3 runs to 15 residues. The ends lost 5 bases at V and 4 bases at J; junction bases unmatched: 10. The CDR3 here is CASSPGTAVSTEAFF. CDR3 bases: TGTGCCAGCAGCCCTGGGACAGCCGTTAGCACTGAAGCTTTCTTT.

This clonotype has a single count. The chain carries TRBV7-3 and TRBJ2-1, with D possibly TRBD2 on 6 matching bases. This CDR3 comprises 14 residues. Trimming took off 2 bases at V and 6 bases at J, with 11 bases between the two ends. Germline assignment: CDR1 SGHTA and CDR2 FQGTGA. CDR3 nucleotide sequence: TGTGCCAGCAGCTTACAGGCGGGGACCAATGAGCAGTTCTTC. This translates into CASSLQAGTNEQFF.

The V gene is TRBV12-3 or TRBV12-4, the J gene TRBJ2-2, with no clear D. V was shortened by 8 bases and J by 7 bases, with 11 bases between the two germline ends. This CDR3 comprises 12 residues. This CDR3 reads CASHIGDGELFF. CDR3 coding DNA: TGTGCCAGCCACATAGGAGACGGGGAGCTGTTTTTT.

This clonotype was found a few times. CDR3 protein: CATSERLKGENAYNEQFF. The CDR3 DNA is TGCGCCACCTCGGAGCGCCTTAAGGGGGAGAATGCTTACAATGAGCAGTTCTTC. The V gene is TRBV5-1, the J gene TRBJ2-1; tentative D call: TRBD1 (6 bases). V was trimmed by 9 bases and J by 4 bases, leaving 29 bases between them. This CDR3 contains 18 residues. Germline V gene lookup returns CDR1 SGHRS and CDR2 YFSETQ.

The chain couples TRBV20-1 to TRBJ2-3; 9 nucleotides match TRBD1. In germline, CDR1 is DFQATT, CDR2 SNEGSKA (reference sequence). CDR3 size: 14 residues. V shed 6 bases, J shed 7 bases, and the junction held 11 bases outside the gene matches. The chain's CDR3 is CSAQGQGSPYTQYF. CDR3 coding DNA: TGCAGTGCGCAGGGACAGGGTTCTCCATATACGCAGTATTTT.

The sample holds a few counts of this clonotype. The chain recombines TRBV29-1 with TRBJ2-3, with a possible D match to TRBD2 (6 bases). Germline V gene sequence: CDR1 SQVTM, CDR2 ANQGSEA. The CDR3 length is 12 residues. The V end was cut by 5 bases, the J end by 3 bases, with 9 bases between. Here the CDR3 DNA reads TGCAGCGTTCGGGGGTTAACAGATACGCAGTATTTT. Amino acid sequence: CSVRGLTDTQYF.

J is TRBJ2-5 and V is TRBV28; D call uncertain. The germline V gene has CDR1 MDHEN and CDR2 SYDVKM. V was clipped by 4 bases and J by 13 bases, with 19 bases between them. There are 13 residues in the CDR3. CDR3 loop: CASSWVMRHGVYF. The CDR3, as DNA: TGTGCCAGCAGTTGGGTCATGCGACATGGGGTGTACTTC. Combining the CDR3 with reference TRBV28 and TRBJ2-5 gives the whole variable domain DVKVTQSSRYLVKRTGEKVFLECVQDMDHENMFWYRQDPGLGLRLIYFSYDVKMKEKGDIPEGYSVSREKKERFSLILESASTNQTSMYLCASSWVMRHGVYFGPGTRLLVL.

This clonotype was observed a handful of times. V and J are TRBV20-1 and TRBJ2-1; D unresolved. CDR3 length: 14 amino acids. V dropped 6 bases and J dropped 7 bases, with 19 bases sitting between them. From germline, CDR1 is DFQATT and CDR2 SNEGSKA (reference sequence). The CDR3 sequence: CSAPAMHVRNEQFF. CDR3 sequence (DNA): TGCAGTGCCCCCGCCATGCACGTCAGAAATGAGCAGTTCTTC.

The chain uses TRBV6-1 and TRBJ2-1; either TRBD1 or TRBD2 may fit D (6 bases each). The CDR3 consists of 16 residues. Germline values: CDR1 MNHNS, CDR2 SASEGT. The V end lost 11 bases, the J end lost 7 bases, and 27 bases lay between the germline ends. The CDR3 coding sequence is TGTGCCTCCTTAAGGGGGACTCCGTCCAGTATAAATGAGCAGTTCTTC. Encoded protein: CASLRGTPSSINEQFF.

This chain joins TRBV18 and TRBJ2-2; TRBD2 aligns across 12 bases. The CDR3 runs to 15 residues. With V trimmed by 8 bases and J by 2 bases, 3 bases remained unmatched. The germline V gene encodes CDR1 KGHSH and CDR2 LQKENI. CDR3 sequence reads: CASPGLAGNTGELFF. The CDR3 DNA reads TGTGCCAGCCCGGGACTAGCGGGCAACACCGGGGAGCTGTTTTTT.

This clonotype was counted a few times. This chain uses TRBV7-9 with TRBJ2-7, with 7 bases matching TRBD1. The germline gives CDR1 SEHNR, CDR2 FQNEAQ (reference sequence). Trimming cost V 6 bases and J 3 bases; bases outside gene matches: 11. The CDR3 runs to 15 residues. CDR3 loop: CASSENRDSFYEQYF. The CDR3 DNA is TGTGCCAGCAGTGAAAACCGGGACAGCTTCTACGAGCAGTACTTC.

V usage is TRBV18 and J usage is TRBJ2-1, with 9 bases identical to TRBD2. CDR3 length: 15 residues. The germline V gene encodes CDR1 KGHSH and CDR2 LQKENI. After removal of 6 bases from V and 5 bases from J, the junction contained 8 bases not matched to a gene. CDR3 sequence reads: CASSTRTSDNNEQFF. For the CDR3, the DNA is TGTGCCAGCTCGACCAGGACTAGCGATAACAATGAGCAGTTCTTC.

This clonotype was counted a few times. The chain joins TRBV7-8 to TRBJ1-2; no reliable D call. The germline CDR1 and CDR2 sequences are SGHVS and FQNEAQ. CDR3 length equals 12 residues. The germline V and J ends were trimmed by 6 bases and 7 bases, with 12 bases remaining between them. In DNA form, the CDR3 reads TGTGCCAGCAGACCTACTTGGGGTGGCTACACCTTC. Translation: CASRPTWGGYTF. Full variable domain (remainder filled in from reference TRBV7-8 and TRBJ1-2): GAGVSQSPRYKVAKRGQDVALRCDPISGHVSLFWYQQALGQGPEFLTYFQNEAQLDKSGLPSDRFFAERPEGSVSTLKIQRTQQEDSAVYLCASRPTWGGYTFGSGTRLTVV.

The CDR3 loop is CASSSQYEQFF. The CDR3 DNA reads TGTGCCAGCAGTTCGCAATATGAGCAGTTCTTC. The chain links TRBV6-6 to TRBJ2-1, with unresolved D. The CDR3 sequence is 11 residues long. The germline CDR1 and CDR2 sequences are MNHNY and SVGAGI (reference sequence). V shed 4 bases and J shed 8 bases, with 6 bases lying between them.

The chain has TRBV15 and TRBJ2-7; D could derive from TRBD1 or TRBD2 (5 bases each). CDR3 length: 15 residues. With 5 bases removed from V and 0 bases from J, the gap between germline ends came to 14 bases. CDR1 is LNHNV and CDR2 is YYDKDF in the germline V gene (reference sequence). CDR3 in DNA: TGTGCCACCAGCGCGAGGGGAAGGAGCTCCTACGAGCAGTACTTC. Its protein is CATSARGRSSYEQYF.

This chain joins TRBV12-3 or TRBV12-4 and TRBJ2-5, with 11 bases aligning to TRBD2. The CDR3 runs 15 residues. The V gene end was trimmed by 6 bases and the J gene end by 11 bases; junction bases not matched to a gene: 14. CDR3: CASSELAGVGNEQYF. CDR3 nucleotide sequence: TGTGCCAGCAGCGAACTAGCGGGAGTAGGTAATGAGCAGTACTTC.

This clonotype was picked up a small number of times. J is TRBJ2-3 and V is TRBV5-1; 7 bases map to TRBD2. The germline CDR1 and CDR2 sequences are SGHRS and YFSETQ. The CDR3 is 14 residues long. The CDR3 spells CPYYASGGTDTQYF. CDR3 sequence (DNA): TGCCCCTACTATGCTAGCGGAGGCACAGATACGCAGTATTTT.